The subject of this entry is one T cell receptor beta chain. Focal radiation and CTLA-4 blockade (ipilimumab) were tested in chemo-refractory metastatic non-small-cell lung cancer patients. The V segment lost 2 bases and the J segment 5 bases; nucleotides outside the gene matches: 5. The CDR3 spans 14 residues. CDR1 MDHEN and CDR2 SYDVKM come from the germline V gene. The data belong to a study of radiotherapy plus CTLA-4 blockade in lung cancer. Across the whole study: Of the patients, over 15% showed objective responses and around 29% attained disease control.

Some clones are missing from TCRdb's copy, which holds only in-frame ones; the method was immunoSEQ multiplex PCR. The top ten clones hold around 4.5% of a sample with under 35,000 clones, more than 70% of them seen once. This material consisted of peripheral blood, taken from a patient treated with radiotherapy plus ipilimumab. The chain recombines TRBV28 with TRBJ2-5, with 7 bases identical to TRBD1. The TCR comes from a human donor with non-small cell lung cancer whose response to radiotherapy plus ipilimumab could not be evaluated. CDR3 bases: TGTGCCAGCAGTTTAGCAGGGGGTGAGGAGACCCAGTACTTC. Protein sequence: CASSLAGGEETQYF.